Included here is one T cell receptor beta chain sequence, with context. The antigen is not known. It was healthy bone marrow donors who served as donors. This specimen comes from a study of cytomegalovirus exposure and HLA in healthy donors. General observations from the study: In a later analysis, TCR beta V- and J-gene trimming was associated with a missense DCLRE1C variant.

Per the germline V gene, CDR1 is SGHVS and CDR2 is FNYEAQ. V lost 2 bases, J lost 5 bases, and 1 base stayed unmatched. The CDR3 has 13 residues. The PCR made use of 60 Vbeta and 13 Jbeta primers. In the original processing: In a later analysis, some 10 million of 65 million to 90 million unique beta chains occurred in at least two donors. Using immunoSEQ multiplex PCR, the repertoire was profiled, and TCRdb retains in-frame clones only, with some absent. The V and J calls and clone size come from that table; D and trimming were worked out from the DNA. The sample includes approximately 110,000 clones.

The sample consisted of PBMCs. The chain has TRBV7-6 and TRBJ2-5, with TRBD2 matching 8 bases. The sequence was obtained from a man aged 25-45 years in good health and CMV-seronegative. This CDR3 is CASSLRGGETQYF. The CDR3 DNA is TGTGCCAGCAGCTTACGCGGGGGGGAGACCCAGTACTTC. The full variable domain, rest sourced from reference TRBV7-6 and TRBJ2-5, is GAGVSQSPRYKVTKRGQDVALRCDPISGHVSLYWYRQALGQGPEFLTYFNYEAQQDKSGLPNDRFSAERPEGSISTLTIQRTEQRDSAMYRCASSLRGGETQYFGPGTRLLVL.